The sequence of this T cell receptor (beta chain) was determined in a study of monozygotic twins with inflammatory bowel disease. Overall study findings and caveats: The inverse Simpson measure of TCRbeta diversity was lower in IBD patients than in healthy co-twins.

The CDR3 length is 16 residues. Germline CDR1 MGHRA, CDR2 YSYEKL. For every sample, eight separate reactions were used to make cDNA. Molecular identifiers with 6-nucleotide sample barcodes were added during cDNA synthesis via template switching. From the 5' RACE reads, TCRdb lists one entry per CDR3 protein and no DNA. Recorded for this sample: 110,000 to 150,000 distinct CDR3 sequences. About this clonotype itself: What it binds is unknown.

Without any T cell sorting, total RNA was isolated from whole blood. Material for sequencing was blood. The V and J genes are TRBV4-1 and TRBJ1-4. The TCR originated in a human donor with ulcerative colitis or Crohn's disease, or a healthy co-twin of an affected twin (not recorded which). This CDR3 is CASSQDSVGFNEKLFF.